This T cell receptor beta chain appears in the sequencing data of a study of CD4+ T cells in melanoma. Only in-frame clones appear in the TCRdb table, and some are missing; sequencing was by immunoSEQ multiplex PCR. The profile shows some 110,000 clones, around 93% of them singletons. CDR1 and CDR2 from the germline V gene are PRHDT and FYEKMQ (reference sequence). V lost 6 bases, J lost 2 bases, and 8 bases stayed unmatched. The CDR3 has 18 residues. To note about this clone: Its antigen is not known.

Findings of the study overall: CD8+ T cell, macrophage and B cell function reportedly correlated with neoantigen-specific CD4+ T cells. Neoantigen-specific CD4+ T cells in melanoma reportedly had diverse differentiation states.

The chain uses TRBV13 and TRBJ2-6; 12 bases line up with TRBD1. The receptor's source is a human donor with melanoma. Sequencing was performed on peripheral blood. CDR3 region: CASRLRDRGRAGANVLTF. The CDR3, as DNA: TGTGCCAGCAGACTCCGGGACAGGGGGCGAGCTGGGGCCAACGTCCTGACTTTC.